The 31 T cell receptor beta chains listed next were all sequenced from one sample in a study of beta chain features in type 1 diabetes. Expressed TCRB transcripts were sequenced because the isolated RNA had all been reverse transcribed beforehand. Measured with immunoSEQ multiplex PCR; TCRdb has only the in-frame clones, and not every one. The data hold 680,000 or so clones, with roughly a sixth observed a single time. The sample was naive CD4+ T cells from blood. The receptors originated from a man between 18 and 35 years old in good health.

This clone was seen a handful of times. The genes are TRBV13 and TRBJ1-3, with 9 bases that match TRBD1. Trimming at V came to 6 bases and at J to 0 bases, leaving 12 bases not matched to a gene. CDR3 length: 18 amino acids. Germline V gives CDR1 PRHDT, CDR2 FYEKMQ (reference sequence). CDR3 DNA sequence: TGTGCCAGCAGTCGGCGGGACAGGGCCCTCCTCTCTGGAAACACCATATATTTT. Translating it yields CASSRRDRALLSGNTIYF. The whole variable domain, filled in from reference TRBV13 and TRBJ1-3, reads AAGVIQSPRHLIKEKRETATLKCYPIPRHDTVYWYQQGPGQDPQFLISFYEKMQSDKGSIPDRFSAQQFSDYHSELNMSSLELGDSALYFCASSRRDRALLSGNTIYFGEGSWLTVV.

This clone was observed a few times. The chain employs TRBV5-8 and TRBJ1-2; D not resolved. Germline CDR1 is SGHTS and CDR2 is YDEGEE. CDR3 length: 14 amino acids. V shed 0 bases and J shed 7 bases, with 13 bases lying between them. The CDR3 nucleotides read TGTGCCAGCAGCTTGGTGCGGGGTATGTTTGGCTACACCTTC. Translation: CASSLVRGMFGYTF.

V and J are TRBV7-3 and TRBJ2-1; perhaps TRBD2 as D (5 bases). V lost 0 bases and J lost 9, with 18 bases in between. The CDR3 has 16 residues. CDR1 is SGHTA, CDR2 FQGTGA, per germline. The CDR3 nucleotides read TGTGCCAGCAGCTTAACATATCGTTCCACCGGAGGTGAGCAGTTCTTC. Amino acid sequence: CASSLTYRSTGGEQFF.

The chain uses TRBV29-1 and TRBJ2-7; 7 bases are shared with TRBD1. Germline V gene lookup returns CDR1 SQVTM and CDR2 ANQGSEA. The J segment lost 5 bases and the V segment lost 3 bases, leaving 7 bases of the junction unmatched. The length of the CDR3 is 13 residues. The CDR3 sequence: CSVDGRGKNEQYF. CDR3 DNA: TGCAGCGTTGACGGCAGGGGGAAAAACGAGCAGTACTTC.

The table lists this clone with many counts. The J gene is TRBJ2-3, the V gene TRBV10-3; tentatively, D is TRBD1 or TRBD2 (5 bases each). The germline CDR1 and CDR2 sequences are ENHRY and SYGVKD. The CDR3 totals 17 residues. V was clipped by 0 bases and J by 3 bases, with 16 bases between them. In DNA form, the CDR3 reads TGTGCCATCAGTGAGTCGAGAGGGGTTTGGAGGACAGATACGCAGTATTTT. Its translation: CAISESRGVWRTDTQYF.

A few counts support this clone. Additional DNA sequences in this sample encode the identical CDR3. The rearrangement uses TRBV7-2 and TRBJ1-1; D gene uncertain. There are 13 residues in the CDR3. Between the trimmed V and J ends, which lost 1 base and 2 bases, there was a span of 5 bases. Germline V CDR1 and CDR2: SGHTA, FQGNSA. The CDR3 DNA reads as TGTGCCAGCAGCTTAGGGCAAAACACTGAAGCTTTCTTT. Residues: CASSLGQNTEAFF.

A few counts support this clone. The V and J genes are TRBV5-1 and TRBJ2-7; 7 bases are a match to TRBD1. CDR3 length: 14 residues. Germline CDR1 reads SGHRS; CDR2 reads YFSETQ. Unmatched junction bases numbered 5, after V lost 2 bases and J lost 3 bases. The CDR3 nucleotides read TGCGCCAGCAGCTTAAAACAGGGGATCTACGAGCAGTACTTC. Protein sequence: CASSLKQGIYEQYF.

This chain uses TRBV28 with TRBJ1-1; D remains ambiguous. CDR1 is MDHEN, CDR2 SYDVKM, per germline. V lost 5 bases to trimming and J lost 0 bases, with 7 bases between them. The CDR3 covers 13 residues. This CDR3 reads CASSPQLNTEAFF. The CDR3 DNA reads TGTGCCAGCAGTCCTCAGTTGAACACTGAAGCTTTCTTT.

This chain links TRBV19 with TRBJ2-1; no clear D. V lost 3 bases to trimming and J lost 10 bases, with 10 bases between them. CDR3 size: 12 residues. Germline CDR1 is LNHDA and CDR2 is SQIVND (reference sequence). CDR3 sequence (DNA): TGTGCCAGTAGTATTAGTCGAGCGGAGCAGTTCTTC. This codes for CASSISRAEQFF.

V usage is TRBV7-2 and J usage is TRBJ2-5, with TRBD1 matching over 7 bases. The CDR3 spans 13 residues. Germline CDR1 SGHTA, CDR2 FQGNSA. The junction had 2 bases not matched to a gene; V was cut back by 5 bases and J by 2 bases. CDR3 DNA: TGTGCCAGCAGCGGGACAGTACAAGAGACCCAGTACTTC. Translated, it gives CASSGTVQETQYF.

This clone appeared a few times. The chain joins TRBV29-1 to TRBJ2-5; maybe TRBD2 (5 bases). This CDR3 contains 14 residues. CDR1 is SQVTM, CDR2 ANQGSEA, per germline. Between the trimmed V and J ends, which lost 4 bases and 2 bases, there was a span of 14 bases. The CDR3 bases are TGCAGCGTTGCTATGAGGGCAGCGCAAGAGACCCAGTACTTC. This translates into CSVAMRAAQETQYF.

As DNA, the CDR3 is TGTGCCAGCAGCCAAGACAGGGTGGCTCAGCCCCAGCATTTT. This translates into CASSQDRVAQPQHF. The J gene is TRBJ1-5, the V gene TRBV4-2; maybe TRBD1 (5 bases). V lost 0 bases, J lost 6 bases, and 9 bases lay in between. This CDR3 region has 14 residues. Germline V lookup: CDR1 LGHNA, CDR2 YNFKEQ.

The V call is TRBV7-2, the J call TRBJ1-1; the D gene is possibly TRBD1 (5 bases). Germline-derived CDR1 and CDR2 are SGHTA and FQGNSA. The length of the CDR3 is 14 residues. Trimming left V 6 bases short and J 4 bases short, with 15 bases between. CDR3 DNA sequence: TGTGCCAGCAGTCGCACCTCAGGGTCCACTGAAGCTTTCTTT. It encodes CASSRTSGSTEAFF. Using reference TRBV7-2 and TRBJ1-1 for the parts outside the CDR3, the full variable domain is GAGVSQSPSNKVTEKGKDVELRCDPISGHTALYWYRQSLGQGLEFLIYFQGNSAPDKSGLPSDRFSAERTGGSVSTLTIQRTQQEDSAVYLCASSRTSGSTEAFFGQGTRLTVV.

This clone came up once. The V and J genes are TRBV15 and TRBJ2-1; D is undetermined. Per germline, CDR1 LNHNV and CDR2 YYDKDF (reference sequence). The germline V and J ends were trimmed by 5 bases and 0 bases, with 14 bases remaining between them. The CDR3 covers 16 residues. In DNA, the CDR3 is TGTGCCACCAGCGGAAATCGGGCTAGCTCCTACAATGAGCAGTTCTTC. Translating gives CATSGNRASSYNEQFF.

The chain carries TRBV9 and TRBJ2-7, with D unclear. Trimming shortened V by 2 bases and J by 6 bases, and 15 bases separated the two germline ends. The CDR3 length is 14 residues. The germline V gene has CDR1 SGDLS and CDR2 YYNGEE. The CDR3 nucleotides read TGTGCCAGCAGCGTGGACCTTCCTTCGGTCGAGCAGTACTTC. Protein product: CASSVDLPSVEQYF. Using reference TRBV9 and TRBJ2-7 for the parts outside the CDR3, the full variable domain is DSGVTQTPKHLITATGQRVTLRCSPRSGDLSVYWYQQSLDQGLQFLIQYYNGEERAKGNILERFSAQQFPDLHSELNLSSLELGDSALYFCASSVDLPSVEQYFGPGTRLTVT.

This chain connects TRBV6-5 to TRBJ1-1, with D uncertain. Germline CDR1 reads MNHEY; CDR2 reads SVGAGI. Deletions cut 6 bases from V and 0 bases from J, with 8 bases between. This CDR3 is built from 13 residues. CDR3 bases: TGTGCCAGCAGCCGACACCTGAACACTGAAGCTTTCTTT. This encodes CASSRHLNTEAFF.

This chain joins TRBV18 and TRBJ1-2; perhaps TRBD1 as D (5 bases). The V and J ends lost 3 bases and 4 bases respectively, with 15 bases between them. The germline V gene has CDR1 KGHSH and CDR2 LQKENI. CDR3 length: 15 residues. The CDR3 region is CASSPASRGSYGYTF. Here the CDR3 DNA reads TGTGCCAGCTCACCCGCCTCTCGGGGGTCCTATGGCTACACCTTC.

The chain recombines TRBV18 with TRBJ2-7; D remains unclear. The CDR3 is 16 amino acids. CDR1 KGHSH and CDR2 LQKENI come from the germline V gene. V lost 2 bases and J 0 bases, leaving 14 bases between the germline ends. DNA for the CDR3: TGTGCCAGCTCACCAATAATTGCCAAAAGCTCCTACGAGCAGTACTTC. This sequence encodes CASSPIIAKSSYEQYF.

This chain uses TRBV14 with TRBJ2-7; the D gene is possibly TRBD1 (6 bases). CDR1 is SGHDN, CDR2 FVKESK, per germline. The CDR3 contains 14 residues. Trimming stripped 5 bases from V and 3 bases from J, with 14 bases between. The CDR3 here is CASSIQGLYYEQYF. The CDR3 bases are TGTGCCAGCAGCATACAGGGCCTCTACTACGAGCAGTACTTC. The full variable domain, completed using reference TRBV14 and TRBJ2-7, is EAGVTQFPSHSVIEKGQTVTLRCDPISGHDNLYWYRRVMGKEIKFLLHFVKESKQDESGMPNNRFLAERTGGTYSTLKVQPAELEDSGVYFCASSIQGLYYEQYFGPGTRLTVT.

The V gene is TRBV27, the J gene TRBJ2-7; tentative D call: TRBD2 (5 bases). The CDR3 is 14 residues long. Germline V gives CDR1 MNHEY, CDR2 SMNVEV (reference sequence). The germline V and J ends were trimmed by 9 bases and 7 bases, with 22 bases remaining between them. CDR3 bases: TGTGCCAGTGGAAGAGGCGGGCTTGGCGGGGAGCAGTACTTC. Translating it yields CASGRGGLGGEQYF.

V usage is TRBV9 and J usage is TRBJ2-5; 7 bases fit TRBD2. This CDR3 region has 16 residues. V shed 0 bases and J 5 bases; nucleotides not matched to a gene: 10. In germline, CDR1 is SGDLS, CDR2 YYNGEE. The CDR3 reads CASSVGRLSGAETQYF. The CDR3 region has the DNA TGTGCCAGCAGCGTAGGACGGTTGAGCGGGGCGGAGACCCAGTACTTC.

The J gene is TRBJ2-2, the V gene TRBV9; 8 bases are shared with TRBD1. The CDR3 totals 17 residues. The germline V gene encodes CDR1 SGDLS and CDR2 YYNGEE. Trimming removed 0 bases from V and 7 bases from J; junction bases left unmatched: 11. This CDR3 reads CASSVGGTGRRSGELFF. In DNA, the CDR3 is TGTGCCAGCAGCGTAGGCGGGACAGGCCGGCGCAGCGGGGAGCTGTTTTTT.

This chain uses TRBV5-4 with TRBJ2-7, with 7 positions matching TRBD1. CDR1 is SGHNT and CDR2 is YYREEE in the germline V gene (reference sequence). The J segment lost 4 bases and the V segment lost 0 bases, leaving 7 bases of the junction unmatched. The CDR3 is made up of 15 amino acids. The CDR3 reads CASSLGRDSLYEQYF. CDR3 DNA: TGTGCCAGCAGCTTGGGTCGGGACAGTCTATACGAGCAGTACTTC.

The V gene is TRBV27, the J gene TRBJ2-7, with D possibly being TRBD1 (5 bases). This CDR3 has 11 residues. The V gene's germline CDR1 is MNHEY and CDR2 SMNVEV (reference sequence). Trimming stripped 5 bases from V and 9 bases from J, with 11 bases between. CDR3 sequence (DNA): TGTGCCAGCAGTGGGTGGGGCGCGCAGTACTTC. It translates to CASSGWGAQYF.

This clone was counted between two and nine times. V is TRBV5-1 and J is TRBJ2-3; the D call may be TRBD1 or TRBD2 (5 bases each). V was trimmed by 1 base and J by 5 bases, leaving 11 bases between them. CDR3 length equals 14 residues. Per the germline V gene, CDR1 is SGHRS and CDR2 is YFSETQ. CDR3 bases: TGCGCCAGCAGCTTGATGGGGGTTTTAGATACGCAGTATTTT. This gives the protein CASSLMGVLDTQYF.

The V call is TRBV5-6, the J call TRBJ2-5, with TRBD1 matching over 7 bases. Trimming removed 3 bases from V and 2 bases from J; junction bases left unmatched: 10. The CDR3 totals 16 residues. Per germline, CDR1 SGHDT and CDR2 YYEEEE. The CDR3 nucleotides are TGTGCCAGCAGCTCCCGGACAGGTTGGGGGCAAGAGACCCAGTACTTC. Its translation: CASSSRTGWGQETQYF.

V and J are TRBV15 and TRBJ2-7; D gene unclear. Germline V gene data show CDR1 as LNHNV and CDR2 as YYDKDF (reference sequence). With 3 bases removed from V and 2 bases from J, the gap between germline ends came to 11 bases. The CDR3 sequence is 14 residues long. CDR3 amino acids: CATSRYRPPYEQYF. CDR3 bases: TGTGCCACCAGCAGGTATAGGCCACCCTACGAGCAGTACTTC. Filled out from reference TRBV15 and TRBJ2-7, the complete variable domain reads DAMVIQNPRYQVTQFGKPVTLSCSQTLNHNVMYWYQQKSSQAPKLLFHYYDKDFNNEADTPDNFQSRRPNTSFCFLDIRSPGLGDTAMYLCATSRYRPPYEQYFGPGTRLTVT.

The CDR3 DNA sequence: TGTGCCACCAGGGGACTAGCGGACTACAATGAGCAGTTCTTC. Protein sequence: CATRGLADYNEQFF. The chain combines TRBV15 with TRBJ2-1; 11 bases line up with TRBD2. V lost 6 bases and J lost 3; bases outside the gene matches: 1. CDR1 is LNHNV and CDR2 is YYDKDF in the germline V gene (reference sequence). CDR3 length: 14 residues.

The CDR3 sequence: CATSRDLGNTYEQYF. CDR3 DNA sequence: TGTGCCACCAGCAGAGATCTAGGGAATACCTACGAGCAGTACTTC. V gene TRBV15 combines with J gene TRBJ2-7; D is ambiguous. Germline CDR1 and CDR2: LNHNV and YYDKDF (reference sequence). The V end lost 0 bases, the J end lost 2 bases, and 11 bases lay between the germline ends. The CDR3 length is 15 residues. Full variable domain (rest looked up from reference TRBV15 and TRBJ2-7): DAMVIQNPRYQVTQFGKPVTLSCSQTLNHNVMYWYQQKSSQAPKLLFHYYDKDFNNEADTPDNFQSRRPNTSFCFLDIRSPGLGDTAMYLCATSRDLGNTYEQYFGPGTRLTVT.

The J gene is TRBJ1-2, the V gene TRBV30; no clear D gene. The germline V gene has CDR1 GTSNPN and CDR2 SVGIG (reference sequence). This CDR3 spans 14 amino acids. The germline V and J ends were trimmed by 2 bases and 7 bases, with 17 bases remaining between them. The CDR3, as DNA: TGTGCCTGGAGTCGCGAGCTGAGAACTGGTGGCTACACCTTC. It is translated as CAWSRELRTGGYTF.

This clone was counted only a few times. The chain links TRBV18 to TRBJ1-2; D possibly corresponds to TRBD1 (6 bases). V was pared by 3 bases and J by 6 bases, with 14 bases between. The germline gives CDR1 KGHSH, CDR2 LQKENI. The CDR3 spans 14 residues. The CDR3 sequence: CASSPGTQSNGYTF. CDR3 nucleotide sequence: TGTGCCAGCTCACCCGGGACACAATCAAATGGCTACACCTTC.